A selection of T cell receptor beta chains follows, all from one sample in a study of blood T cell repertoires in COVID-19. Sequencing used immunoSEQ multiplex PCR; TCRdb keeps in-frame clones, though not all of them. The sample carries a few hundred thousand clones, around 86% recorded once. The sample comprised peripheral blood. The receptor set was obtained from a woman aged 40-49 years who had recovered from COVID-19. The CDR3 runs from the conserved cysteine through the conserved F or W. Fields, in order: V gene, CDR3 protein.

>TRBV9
CASSVAGLKETQYF
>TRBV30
CAWSSKGTGSNYGYTF
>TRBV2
CASSEVRDLSSYNEQFF
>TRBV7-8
CASSLGFRETEAFF
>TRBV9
CASSQRQGAGEKLFF
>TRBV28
CASSPREGENEQFF
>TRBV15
CATSRDTETGGWQYF
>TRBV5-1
CASSLLGTSGPGGEQYF
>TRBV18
CASSWGSTGPGLEQYF
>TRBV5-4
CASSLGRSSGNTIYF
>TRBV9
CASSAQVGPYEQYF
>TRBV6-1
CASSDFQGASNQPQHF
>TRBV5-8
CASSLAGQGNSPLHF
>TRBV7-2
CASSSPGQGNTEAFF
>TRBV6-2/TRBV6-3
CASSAPGQRNSYEQYF
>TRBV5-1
CASTPLAGTDETQYF
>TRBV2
CASKGTSGQGRVHEQFF
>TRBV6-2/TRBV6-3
CASSYGESNEKLFF
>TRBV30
CAWSTGTGDGYTF
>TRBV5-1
CASRVLAGEENEQFF
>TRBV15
CATRGEGNTEAFF
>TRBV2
CASSQFGVGLAASGANVLTF
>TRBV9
CASASGLGNTIYF
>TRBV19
CASKRPLGNGSDEQYF
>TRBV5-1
CASSLGRDRATNEKLFF
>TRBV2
CASRENSYEQYF
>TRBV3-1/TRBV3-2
CASSPQGGGYTF
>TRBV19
CASSIGDRSYNEQFF
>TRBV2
CASWTGNTGELFF
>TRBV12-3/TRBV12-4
CASSRTGNEQYF
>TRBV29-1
CSVDRTSGTYEQYF
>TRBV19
CASSMPGQGSDTQYF
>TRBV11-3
CASSFGQGGEAFF
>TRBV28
CASSYPPGRGGNTEAFF
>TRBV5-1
CASSLVLAGSQETQYF
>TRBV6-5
CASRRGPPIHEQYF
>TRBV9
CASSVSTSGSQETQYF